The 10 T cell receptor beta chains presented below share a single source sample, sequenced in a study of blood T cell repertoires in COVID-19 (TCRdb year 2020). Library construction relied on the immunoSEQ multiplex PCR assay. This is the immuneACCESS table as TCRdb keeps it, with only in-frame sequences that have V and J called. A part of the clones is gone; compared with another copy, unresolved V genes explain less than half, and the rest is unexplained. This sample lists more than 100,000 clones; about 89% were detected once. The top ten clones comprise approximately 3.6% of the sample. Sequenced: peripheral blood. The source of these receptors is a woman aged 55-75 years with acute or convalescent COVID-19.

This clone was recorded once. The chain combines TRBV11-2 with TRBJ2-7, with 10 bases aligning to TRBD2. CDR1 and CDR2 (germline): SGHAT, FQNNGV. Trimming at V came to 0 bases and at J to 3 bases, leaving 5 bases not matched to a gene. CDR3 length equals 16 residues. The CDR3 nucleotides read TGTGCCAGCAGCTTAGATTTGGCTAGCGGGAGCTACGAGCAGTACGTC. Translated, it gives CASSLDLASGSYEQYV.

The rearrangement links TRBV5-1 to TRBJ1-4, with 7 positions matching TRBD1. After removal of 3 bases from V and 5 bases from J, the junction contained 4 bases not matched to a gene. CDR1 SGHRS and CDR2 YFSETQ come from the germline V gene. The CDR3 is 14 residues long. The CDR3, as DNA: TGCGCCAGCAGCTCAGGGGGTCCCAATGAAAAACTGTTTTTT. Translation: CASSSGGPNEKLFF. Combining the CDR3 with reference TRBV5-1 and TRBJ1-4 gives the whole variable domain KAGVTQTPRYLIKTRGQQVTLSCSPISGHRSVSWYQQTPGQGLQFLFEYFSETQRNKGNFPGRFSGRQFSNSRSEMNVSTLELGDSALYLCASSSGGPNEKLFFGSGTQLSVL.

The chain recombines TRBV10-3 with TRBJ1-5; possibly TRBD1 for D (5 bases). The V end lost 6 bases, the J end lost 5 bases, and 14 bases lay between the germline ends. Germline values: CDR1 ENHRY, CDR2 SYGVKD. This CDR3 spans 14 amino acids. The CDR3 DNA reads TGTGCCATCAGATCGGGGGACCCGTATCAGCCCCAGCATTTT. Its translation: CAIRSGDPYQPQHF.

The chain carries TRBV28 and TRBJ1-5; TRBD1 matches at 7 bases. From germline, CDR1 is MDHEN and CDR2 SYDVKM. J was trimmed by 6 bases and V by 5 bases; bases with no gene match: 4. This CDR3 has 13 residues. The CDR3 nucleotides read TGTGCCAGCAGTCAGGGGGGTCCTCAGCCCCAGCATTTT. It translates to CASSQGGPQPQHF.

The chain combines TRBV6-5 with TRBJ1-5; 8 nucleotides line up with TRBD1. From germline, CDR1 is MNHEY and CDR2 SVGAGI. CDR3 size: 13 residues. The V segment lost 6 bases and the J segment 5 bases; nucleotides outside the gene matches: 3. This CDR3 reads CASRQDRDQPQHF. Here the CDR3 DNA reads TGTGCCAGCAGACAGGACAGGGATCAGCCCCAGCATTTT.

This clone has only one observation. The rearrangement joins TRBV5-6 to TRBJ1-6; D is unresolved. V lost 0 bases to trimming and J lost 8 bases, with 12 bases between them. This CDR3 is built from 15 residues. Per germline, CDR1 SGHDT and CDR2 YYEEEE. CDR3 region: CASSLDGLSDSPLHF. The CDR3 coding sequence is TGTGCCAGCAGCTTGGACGGGTTGAGCGATTCACCCCTCCACTTT.

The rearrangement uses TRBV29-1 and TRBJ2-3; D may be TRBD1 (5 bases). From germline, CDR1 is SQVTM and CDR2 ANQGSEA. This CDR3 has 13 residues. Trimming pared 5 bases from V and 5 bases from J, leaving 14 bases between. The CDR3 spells CSVLRVLGDTQYF. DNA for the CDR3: TGCAGCGTTCTCAGGGTACTGGGAGATACGCAGTATTTT.

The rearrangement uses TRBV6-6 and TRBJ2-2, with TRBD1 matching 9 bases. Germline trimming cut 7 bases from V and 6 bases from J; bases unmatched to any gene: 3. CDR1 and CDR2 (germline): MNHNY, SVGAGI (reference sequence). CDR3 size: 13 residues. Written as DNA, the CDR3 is TGTGCCAGCACTGGGGACAGGGCCGGGGAGCTGTTTTTT. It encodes CASTGDRAGELFF.

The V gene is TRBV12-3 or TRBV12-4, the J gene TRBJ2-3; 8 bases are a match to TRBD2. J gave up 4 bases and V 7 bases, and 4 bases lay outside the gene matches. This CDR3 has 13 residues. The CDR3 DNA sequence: TGTGCCAGCACCAGGCGGGAGGCAGATACGCAGTATTTT. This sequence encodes CASTRREADTQYF.

CDR3 DNA sequence: TGTGCCAGTAGTATTGACAGGGGGAACTATGGCTACACCTTC. Its translation: CASSIDRGNYGYTF. V usage is TRBV19 and J usage is TRBJ1-2, with 9 bases identical to TRBD1. In germline, CDR1 is LNHDA, CDR2 SQIVND (reference sequence). V gave up 3 bases and J gave up 2 bases; unmatched junction bases: 1. The CDR3 totals 14 residues.